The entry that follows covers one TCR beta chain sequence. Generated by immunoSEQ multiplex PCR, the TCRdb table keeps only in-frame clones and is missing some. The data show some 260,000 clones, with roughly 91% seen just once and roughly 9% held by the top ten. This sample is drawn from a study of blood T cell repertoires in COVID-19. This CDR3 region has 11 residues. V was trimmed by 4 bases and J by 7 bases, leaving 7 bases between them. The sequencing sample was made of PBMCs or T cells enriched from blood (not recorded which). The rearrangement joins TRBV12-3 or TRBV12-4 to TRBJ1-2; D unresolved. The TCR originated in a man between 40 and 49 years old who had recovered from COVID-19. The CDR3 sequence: CASSWGAGYTF. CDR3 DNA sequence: TGTGCCAGCAGTTGGGGAGCTGGCTACACCTTC.